These 25 T cell receptor beta chains were all obtained from the same sample, sequenced in a study of blood T cell repertoires in COVID-19. Profiled with immunoSEQ multiplex PCR; TCRdb holds only in-frame clones, not every one. The sample lists under 500,000 clones; around 90% were seen once. The sequenced material came from PBMCs or T cells enriched from blood (not recorded which). These receptors all stem from a woman aged 18-29 years with acute COVID-19.

The chain carries TRBV28 and TRBJ2-2; TRBD1 might be the D (5 bases). Germline CDR1 and CDR2: MDHEN and SYDVKM. The CDR3 loop spans 13 amino acids. Trimming stripped 3 bases from V and 6 bases from J, with 8 bases between. In nucleotides, the CDR3 is TGTGCCAGCAGTTTTAGGGGCGCCGGGGAGCTGTTTTTT. Its translation is CASSFRGAGELFF.

The rearrangement uses TRBV30 and TRBJ2-7; 7 nucleotides align to TRBD1. The trim removed 3 bases at V and 4 bases at J, leaving 6 bases unmatched. The CDR3 extends over 13 amino acids. Germline-derived CDR1 and CDR2 are GTSNPN and SVGIG (reference sequence). CDR3 protein: CAWRRGQGYEQYF. The CDR3 DNA is TGTGCCTGGAGAAGGGGGCAGGGATACGAGCAGTACTTC.

The rearrangement joins TRBV11-2 to TRBJ2-7, with D perhaps TRBD1 (5 bases). Looked up from germline, CDR1 is SGHAT and CDR2 is FQNNGV. V was clipped by 3 bases and J by 2 bases, with 8 bases between them. This CDR3 has 13 residues. The CDR3 region has the DNA TGTGCCAGCAGCTTCGGACACACCTACGAGCAGTACTTC. It is translated as CASSFGHTYEQYF.

The V gene is TRBV28, the J gene TRBJ2-1; possible D gene TRBD2, 5 bases. Trimming removed 2 bases at V and 9 bases at J, with 5 bases between. Germline V gene data show CDR1 as MDHEN and CDR2 as SYDVKM. There are 11 residues in the CDR3. In DNA, the CDR3 is TGTGCCAGCAGTTTAGGAGGTGAGCAGTTCTTC. As protein: CASSLGGEQFF.

This clone turned up a few times. Germline and junction disagree at one end, which may indicate a read error. CDR3 sequence (DNA): TGTGCCAGCAGCGAGGGGGACAGCCCCTTCTTC. Translating it yields CASSEGDSPFF. V and J are TRBV11-2 and TRBJ2-7, with 7 bases lining up with TRBD1. The CDR3 loop spans 11 amino acids. Germline values: CDR1 SGHAT, CDR2 FQNNGV.

V gene TRBV6-2 or TRBV6-3 combines with J gene TRBJ2-7; a weak D match, TRBD1 (5 bases). The CDR3 covers 14 residues. Trimming left V 2 bases short and J 2 bases short, with 10 bases between. Germline V gives CDR1 MNHEY, CDR2 SVGEGT. In DNA, the CDR3 is TGTGCCAGCAGTTACCTCGACAGCACCTACGAGCAGTACTTC. It specifies CASSYLDSTYEQYF.

V is TRBV9 and J is TRBJ1-1; a weak D match, TRBD1 (6 bases). The CDR3 extends over 14 amino acids. V lost 4 bases and J 4 bases, leaving 14 bases between the germline ends. Germline CDR1 is SGDLS and CDR2 is YYNGEE. This CDR3 is CASSTHRAGTEAFF. In DNA, the CDR3 is TGTGCCAGCAGCACCCACAGGGCCGGCACTGAAGCTTTCTTT.

J is TRBJ1-3 and V is TRBV27; D not resolved. There are 15 residues in the CDR3. V was cut by 5 bases and J by 4 bases, with 15 bases left in between. The V gene's germline CDR1 is MNHEY and CDR2 SMNVEV (reference sequence). The CDR3 DNA reads as TGTGCCAGCAGTCGTACAGCCTTCGAAGGAAACACCATATATTTT. Translation: CASSRTAFEGNTIYF.

V gene TRBV12-3 or TRBV12-4 combines with J gene TRBJ2-2; D is perhaps TRBD1 (6 bases). The CDR3 loop spans 13 amino acids. V was cut by 3 bases and J by 7 bases, with 9 bases left in between. In DNA form, the CDR3 reads TGTGCCAGCAGTTTGCAGGGGAGCGGGGAGCTGTTTTTT. This translates into CASSLQGSGELFF.

The rearrangement uses TRBV18 and TRBJ2-1, with 11 bases that match TRBD1. The CDR3 sequence is 16 residues long. V shed 3 bases, J shed 4 bases, and the junction held 5 bases outside the gene matches. The germline V gene encodes CDR1 KGHSH and CDR2 LQKENI. Here the CDR3 reads CASSPPGQGGYNEQFF. The CDR3 region has the DNA TGTGCCAGCTCACCCCCGGGACAGGGGGGATACAATGAGCAGTTCTTC. The variable domain in full, completed from reference TRBV18 and TRBJ2-1, reads NAGVMQNPRHLVRRRGQEARLRCSPMKGHSHVYWYRQLPEEGLKFMVYLQKENIIDESGMPKERFSAEFPKEGPSILRIQQVVRGDSAAYFCASSPPGQGGYNEQFFGPGTRLTVL.

The rearrangement links TRBV4-2 to TRBJ1-1; possible D gene TRBD1, 6 bases. From germline, CDR1 is LGHNA and CDR2 YNFKEQ. Trimming removed 4 bases from V and 3 bases from J, with 15 bases in between. This CDR3 has 15 residues. The CDR3 is CASSRSGRTDTEAFF. The CDR3 nucleotides read TGTGCCAGCAGCCGATCGGGTCGGACAGACACTGAAGCTTTCTTT.

The chain is built from TRBV28 and TRBJ1-6; TRBD1 agrees at 9 bases. The J segment lost 8 bases and the V segment lost 3 bases, leaving 2 bases of the junction unmatched. Germline CDR1 MDHEN, CDR2 SYDVKM. This CDR3 is built from 14 residues. DNA of the CDR3: TGTGCCAGCAGTTTCGGGGACAGGGATTCACCCCTCCACTTT. This gives the protein CASSFGDRDSPLHF.

This clone turned up a few times. J is TRBJ2-5 and V is TRBV27; 7 positions agree with TRBD1. Germline trimming cut 4 bases from V and 5 bases from J; bases unmatched to any gene: 7. Germline CDR1 reads MNHEY; CDR2 reads SMNVEV (reference sequence). The CDR3 runs to 14 residues. CDR3 coding DNA: TGTGCCAGCAGTTCCAACAGGGGACAGGAGACCCAGTACTTC. Residues: CASSSNRGQETQYF.

V gene TRBV28 combines with J gene TRBJ1-6; possible D gene TRBD1, 6 bases. The CDR3 is 14 residues long. V dropped 7 bases and J dropped 9 bases, with 16 bases sitting between them. Germline V gene sequence: CDR1 MDHEN, CDR2 SYDVKM. CDR3 loop: CASTQYRDGSPLHF. DNA for the CDR3: TGTGCCAGCACCCAGTACAGGGATGGTTCACCCCTCCACTTT.

The chain links TRBV30 to TRBJ2-7; D is possibly TRBD2 (5 bases). Germline V gene data show CDR1 as GTSNPN and CDR2 as SVGIG (reference sequence). The V and J ends lost 1 base and 7 bases respectively, with 20 bases between them. The CDR3 totals 15 residues. The CDR3 DNA sequence: TGTGCCTGGAGTGGACTAACGGGTATAATGGGGGAGCAGTACTTC. Translation gives CAWSGLTGIMGEQYF.

This clone was seen more than once but under ten times. The chain couples TRBV5-6 to TRBJ2-7, with D perhaps matching TRBD1 (6 bases). Trimming shortened V by 4 bases and J by 0 bases, and 11 bases separated the two germline ends. The V gene's germline CDR1 is SGHDT and CDR2 YYEEEE. The CDR3 has 14 residues. The CDR3 DNA sequence: TGTGCCAGCAGCACGACAGGTACCTCCTACGAGCAGTACTTC. Its protein is CASSTTGTSYEQYF.

The chain couples TRBV6-1 to TRBJ1-2; TRBD1 matches at 7 bases. This CDR3 comprises 14 residues. Trimming took 2 bases from V and 5 from J; bases not matched to a gene: 5. Per germline, CDR1 MNHNS and CDR2 SASEGT. This CDR3 reads CASSEKGGRYGYTF. The CDR3 nucleotides are TGTGCCAGCAGTGAAAAAGGGGGCCGGTATGGCTACACCTTC.

As for this clone: The identical CDR3 is also encoded by other nucleotide sequences in the sample. The CDR3 is CASQGNSNQPQHF. CDR3 nucleotides: TGTGCCAGTCAGGGGAATAGCAATCAGCCCCAGCATTTT. The chain uses TRBV19 and TRBJ1-5; possibly TRBD1 for D (6 bases). V was cut by 8 bases and J by 0 bases, with 8 bases left in between. Germline assignment: CDR1 LNHDA and CDR2 SQIVND (reference sequence). The CDR3 has 13 residues.

The chain recombines TRBV30 with TRBJ2-1; 10 bases map to TRBD1. The CDR3 covers 14 residues. V dropped 4 bases and J dropped 5; count of bases not matched to a gene: 5. The germline CDR1 and CDR2 sequences are GTSNPN and SVGIG (reference sequence). The CDR3 sequence: CAWNRDRGNNEQFF. As DNA, the CDR3 is TGTGCCTGGAACCGGGACAGGGGCAACAATGAGCAGTTCTTC.

This clone was observed a few times. This rearrangement joins TRBV11-2 to TRBJ2-7; 8 bases are shared with TRBD1. Germline V lookup: CDR1 SGHAT, CDR2 FQNNGV. The ends lost 2 bases at V and 5 bases at J; junction bases unmatched: 2. The CDR3 is 13 amino acids. The CDR3 DNA sequence: TGTGCCAGCAGCTTACAGACAGGGGACGAGCAGTACTTC. It translates to CASSLQTGDEQYF. Drawing the rest from reference TRBV11-2 and TRBJ2-7, the complete variable domain is EAGVAQSPRYKIIEKRQSVAFWCNPISGHATLYWYQQILGQGPKLLIQFQNNGVVDDSQLPKDRFSAERLKGVDSTLKIQPAKLEDSAVYLCASSLQTGDEQYFGPGTRLTVT.

The chain recombines TRBV9 with TRBJ2-5; D is unclear. This CDR3 comprises 13 residues. Trimming shortened V by 0 bases and J by 4 bases, and 7 bases separated the two germline ends. The germline V gene encodes CDR1 SGDLS and CDR2 YYNGEE. The CDR3 protein is CASSVGSRETQYF. In DNA, the CDR3 is TGTGCCAGCAGCGTAGGTTCCCGAGAGACCCAGTACTTC.

The chain employs TRBV9 and TRBJ1-5; 9 bases match TRBD1. This CDR3 region has 15 residues. V was clipped by 6 bases and J by 1 base; unmatched bases: 5. Looked up from germline, CDR1 is SGDLS and CDR2 is YYNGEE. The CDR3 spells CASTEGTGSNQPQHF. The CDR3 DNA is TGTGCCAGCACCGAAGGGACAGGGAGCAATCAGCCCCAGCATTTT.

The chain links TRBV28 to TRBJ2-1; weak D call: TRBD1 (5 bases). Germline lookup yields CDR1 MDHEN and CDR2 SYDVKM. Trimming pared 1 base from V and 15 bases from J, leaving 25 bases between. The CDR3 sequence is 16 residues long. CDR3 DNA: TGTGCCAGCAGTTTATCGGTCCCCTCGACCACACAGGTGACGTTCTTC. Protein product: CASSLSVPSTTQVTFF.

The chain links TRBV28 to TRBJ1-6; no clear D. In germline, CDR1 is MDHEN, CDR2 SYDVKM. The CDR3 covers 12 residues. Trimming pared 6 bases from V and 7 bases from J, leaving 7 bases between. CDR3 coding DNA: TGTGCCAGCAGGCCACAAAATTCACCCCTCCACTTT. This codes for CASRPQNSPLHF.

V usage is TRBV7-9 and J usage is TRBJ1-1; a weak D match, TRBD1 (6 bases). The CDR3 is 16 amino acids. V was clipped by 5 bases and J by 4 bases, with 20 bases between them. Germline V gene lookup returns CDR1 SEHNR and CDR2 FQNEAQ (reference sequence). The CDR3 bases are TGTGCCAGCAGCCCACCCCGGACAGCCGGTGGCACTGAAGCTTTCTTT. It translates to CASSPPRTAGGTEAFF.